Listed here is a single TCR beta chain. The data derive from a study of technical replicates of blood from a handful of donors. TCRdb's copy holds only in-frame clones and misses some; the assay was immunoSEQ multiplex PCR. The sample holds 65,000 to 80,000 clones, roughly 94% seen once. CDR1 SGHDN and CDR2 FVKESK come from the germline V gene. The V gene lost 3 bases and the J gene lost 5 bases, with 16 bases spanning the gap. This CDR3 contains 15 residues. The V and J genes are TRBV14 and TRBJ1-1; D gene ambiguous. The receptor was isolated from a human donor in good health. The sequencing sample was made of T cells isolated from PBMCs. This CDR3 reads CASSHFPTWATEAFF. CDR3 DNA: TGTGCCAGCAGCCACTTCCCGACCTGGGCGACTGAAGCTTTCTTT.